The source of this T cell receptor beta chain is a study of T cells in women clearing cervical HPV infection. Study background: Controls' single incident HPV16 infection cleared within 12 months without precancer.

V gave up 3 bases and J gave up 0 bases; unmatched junction bases: 5. The CDR3 covers 15 residues. Germline assignment: CDR1 SGHDT and CDR2 YYEEEE. Turning to this clone: The CDR3 end falls 3 residues outside the read, so it is completed with the germline J gene.

Profiled with immunoSEQ multiplex PCR; TCRdb holds only in-frame clones, not every one. The listing records under 35,000 clones. The clonotype comes from a woman aged 18 to 69 with a cervical HPV16 infection that either progressed to CIN3+ or cleared (not recorded which). This chain connects TRBV5-6 to TRBJ1-1, with TRBD1 matching over 7 bases. The sample taken for sequencing was blood buffy coat. Partial CDR3 DNA: TGTGCCAGCAGCTCTTACGACAGGGTGAACACTGAA. It translates to CASSSYDRVNTE. The entire CDR3 protein is CASSSYDRVNTEAFF.